This T cell receptor beta chain is drawn from a study of blood T cell repertoires in COVID-19. In the study overall: Collection of acute and convalescent COVID-19 samples took place in the United States, Italy and Spain.

Methods used by the authors: Reference gene primer amplification gave estimated nucleated cell counts. Method: immunoSEQ multiplex PCR; TCRdb's copy keeps in-frame clones and lacks some. The DNA gave D and trimming, while V, J and clone size come from that table. The table includes 60,000 to 75,000 clones, around 85% detected once. The J segment lost 7 bases and the V segment lost 0 bases, leaving 12 bases of the junction unmatched. This CDR3 spans 18 amino acids. Per germline, CDR1 SGHVS and CDR2 FQNEAQ. This chain links TRBV7-8 with TRBJ2-1, with 10 bases that match TRBD2. Sequencing was performed on peripheral blood. The sequence was collected from a woman of 80 years or more with active or convalescent COVID-19. CDR3 bases: TGTGCCAGCAGCTTAGCTAGAGGATACAGCGGGGGGGTAAATGAGCAGTTCTTC. It translates to CASSLARGYSGGVNEQFF.